This T cell receptor (beta chain) emerged from a study of blood T cell repertoires in COVID-19. Original processing methods: Using reference gene primer amplification, nucleated cell counts were estimated. Some clones are missing from TCRdb's copy, which holds only in-frame ones; the method was immunoSEQ multiplex PCR. V, J and clone size were drawn from that table, and D and trimming were deduced from the DNA. The sample contains a few hundred thousand clones, 80% to 90% of which appear only once. Per the germline V gene, CDR1 is SGHTA and CDR2 is FQGNSA. The V and J ends lost 0 bases and 4 bases, in that order; junction bases with no gene match: 2. The CDR3 spans 16 residues.

The receptor's source is a woman aged 30 to 39 with COVID-19, enrolled during active disease. The specimen sequenced was peripheral blood. This chain connects TRBV7-2 to TRBJ2-3, with 12 bases fitting TRBD2. CDR3 residues: CASSLALAGGSDTQYF. CDR3 DNA sequence: TGTGCCAGCAGCTTAGCCCTAGCGGGAGGGTCAGATACGCAGTATTTT.